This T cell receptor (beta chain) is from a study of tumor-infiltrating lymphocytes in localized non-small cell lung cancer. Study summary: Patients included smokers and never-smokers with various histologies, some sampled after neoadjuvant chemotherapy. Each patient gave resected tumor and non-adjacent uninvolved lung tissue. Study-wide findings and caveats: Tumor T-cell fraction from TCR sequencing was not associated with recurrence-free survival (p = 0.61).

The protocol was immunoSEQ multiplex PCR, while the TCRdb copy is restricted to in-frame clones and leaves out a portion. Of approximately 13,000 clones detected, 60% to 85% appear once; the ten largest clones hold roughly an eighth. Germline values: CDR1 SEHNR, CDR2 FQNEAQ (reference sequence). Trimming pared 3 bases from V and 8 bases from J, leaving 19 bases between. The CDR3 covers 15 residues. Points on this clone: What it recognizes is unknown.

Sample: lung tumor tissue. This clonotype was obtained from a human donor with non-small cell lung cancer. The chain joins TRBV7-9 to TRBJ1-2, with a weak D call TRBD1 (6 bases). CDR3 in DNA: TGTGCCAGCAGCTTTACAGGGAGCTCAACGGGCGGCTACACCTTC. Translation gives CASSFTGSSTGGYTF. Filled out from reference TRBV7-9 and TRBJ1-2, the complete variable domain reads DTGVSQNPRHKITKRGQNVTFRCDPISEHNRLYWYRQTLGQGPEFLTYFQNEAQLEKSRLLSDRFSAERPKGSFSTLEIQRTEQGDSAMYLCASSFTGSSTGGYTFGSGTRLTVV.